These 13 T cell receptor beta chains were all obtained from the same sample, sequenced in a study of blood T cell repertoires in COVID-19. Sequencing was performed with immunoSEQ multiplex PCR; in TCRdb, only in-frame clones are kept and a portion is missing. The sample includes approximately 50,000 clones, 75% to 95% of them seen just once. Sequencing was performed on peripheral blood. These receptors all stem from a man aged 35 to 55 with acute or convalescent COVID-19.

As regards this clone: At one boundary the junction diverges from the germline segment, which might be a read error. The CDR3 bases are TGTGCCTGGAGTGTACAGGGGGGTCAGGGGTTC. This translates into CAWSVQGGQGF. The V gene is TRBV30, the J gene TRBJ2-7; 8 positions agree with TRBD1. From germline, CDR1 is GTSNPN and CDR2 SVGIG (reference sequence). This CDR3 has 11 amino acids.

The chain links TRBV4-1 to TRBJ2-1, with TRBD2 matching 8 bases. Germline V lookup: CDR1 MGHRA, CDR2 YSYEKL. The CDR3 runs 16 residues. Trimming at V came to 4 bases and at J to 6 bases, leaving 11 bases not matched to a gene. CDR3 region: CASSPTPGTRTNEQFF. The DNA of the CDR3 is TGCGCCAGCAGCCCTACCCCCGGGACTAGAACCAATGAGCAGTTCTTC.

The chain carries TRBV5-4 and TRBJ1-2; TRBD1 aligns across 8 bases. The germline gives CDR1 SGHNT, CDR2 YYREEE (reference sequence). CDR3 length: 15 residues. Unmatched junction bases numbered 5, after V lost 4 bases and J lost 0 bases. The CDR3 DNA sequence: TGTGCCAGCAGCCCACGACAGGGGTCTAACTATGGCTACACCTTC. Its translation: CASSPRQGSNYGYTF.

This chain joins TRBV4-2 and TRBJ1-4; 12 bases are a match to TRBD1. After removal of 2 bases from V and 8 bases from J, the junction contained 3 bases not matched to a gene. This CDR3 comprises 15 residues. Germline lookup yields CDR1 LGHNA and CDR2 YNFKEQ. The CDR3 nucleotides read TGTGCCAGCAGCCAACCGGGACAGGGGGCGGAAAAACTGTTTTTT. Its protein product is CASSQPGQGAEKLFF.

The chain joins TRBV19 to TRBJ2-2; D is possibly TRBD2 (5 bases). Germline V gene data show CDR1 as LNHDA and CDR2 as SQIVND (reference sequence). The CDR3 has 16 amino acids. The ends were cut back, 3 bases at V and 0 bases at J, with 11 bases in the middle. In DNA, the CDR3 is TGTGCCAGTAGTATCCAGCGGCCCGCGAACACCGGGGAGCTGTTTTTT. It is translated as CASSIQRPANTGELFF.

The rearrangement links TRBV7-2 to TRBJ2-3, with 10 bases lining up with TRBD2. V trimming: 4 bases; J trimming: 6 bases; junction bases outside the gene matches: 13. The CDR3 length is 17 residues. CDR1 is SGHTA and CDR2 is FQGNSA in the germline V gene. The CDR3: CASSSQGTSAARDTQYF. The CDR3 DNA follows: TGTGCCAGCAGCTCCCAGGGGACTAGCGCTGCGCGGGATACGCAGTATTTT. Full variable domain (outside the CDR3, taken from reference TRBV7-2 and TRBJ2-3): GAGVSQSPSNKVTEKGKDVELRCDPISGHTALYWYRQSLGQGLEFLIYFQGNSAPDKSGLPSDRFSAERTGGSVSTLTIQRTQQEDSAVYLCASSSQGTSAARDTQYFGPGTRLTVL.

The rearrangement uses TRBV27 and TRBJ2-7, with D possibly matching TRBD1 (5 bases). Germline V gives CDR1 MNHEY, CDR2 SMNVEV (reference sequence). V gave up 0 bases and J gave up 2 bases, with 8 bases separating them. CDR3 size: 14 residues. The CDR3 spells CASSLSGEPYEQYF. The CDR3 DNA is TGTGCCAGCAGTTTATCAGGGGAACCCTACGAGCAGTACTTC.

The V gene is TRBV19, the J gene TRBJ2-5, with D maybe TRBD2 (6 bases). The CDR3 spans 16 residues. The germline V gene has CDR1 LNHDA and CDR2 SQIVND (reference sequence). V lost 4 bases, J lost 4 bases, and 19 bases lay in between. CDR3 in amino acids: CASSTHFGSGVETQYF. The DNA of the CDR3 is TGTGCCAGTAGTACCCATTTCGGGAGTGGGGTAGAGACCCAGTACTTC.

The chain employs TRBV20-1 and TRBJ1-1; D unresolved. Trimming removed 3 bases from V and 8 bases from J, with 10 bases in between. The CDR3 consists of 11 residues. In germline, CDR1 is DFQATT, CDR2 SNEGSKA (reference sequence). The CDR3 reads CSASGAGEAFF. Here the CDR3 DNA reads TGCAGTGCTAGCGGAGCGGGGGAAGCTTTCTTT.

This chain connects TRBV11-2 to TRBJ2-5; TRBD2 might be the D (6 bases). V dropped 1 base and J dropped 4 bases, with 13 bases sitting between them. This CDR3 has 15 residues. Looked up from germline, CDR1 is SGHAT and CDR2 is FQNNGV. The DNA of the CDR3 is TGTGCCAGCAGCTTAGTCTATCGGGGGAGAGAGACCCAGTACTTC. The encoded protein is CASSLVYRGRETQYF. Complete variable domain (other parts from reference TRBV11-2 and TRBJ2-5): EAGVAQSPRYKIIEKRQSVAFWCNPISGHATLYWYQQILGQGPKLLIQFQNNGVVDDSQLPKDRFSAERLKGVDSTLKIQPAKLEDSAVYLCASSLVYRGRETQYFGPGTRLLVL.

The chain joins TRBV27 to TRBJ2-7; the match to TRBD2 covers 9 bases. The V and J ends lost 7 bases and 7 bases, in that order; junction bases with no gene match: 11. CDR1 and CDR2 (germline): MNHEY, SMNVEV (reference sequence). The CDR3 runs 14 residues. In DNA form, the CDR3 reads TGTGCCAGCACTCGGGTAGCGGGGGCCGAGGAGCAGTACTTC. Protein sequence: CASTRVAGAEEQYF.

CDR3 in DNA: TGCGCCAGCAGCCAAGATAGTACAGGGAGGGCTGGGGCCAACGTCCTGACTTTC. As protein: CASSQDSTGRAGANVLTF. The chain links TRBV4-1 to TRBJ2-6; possible D gene TRBD2, 7 bases. Germline-derived CDR1 and CDR2 are MGHRA and YSYEKL. The V end was cut by 0 bases, the J end by 2 bases, with 14 bases between. The CDR3 has 18 amino acids.

The rearrangement links TRBV13 to TRBJ1-2; tentative D call: TRBD1 (5 bases). The CDR3 runs to 14 residues. Germline CDR1 PRHDT, CDR2 FYEKMQ (reference sequence). Trimming left V 6 bases short and J 0 bases short, with 11 bases between. CDR3 sequence (DNA): TGTGCCAGCAGAACAGGAGTTGCTAACTATGGCTACACCTTC. This encodes CASRTGVANYGYTF.